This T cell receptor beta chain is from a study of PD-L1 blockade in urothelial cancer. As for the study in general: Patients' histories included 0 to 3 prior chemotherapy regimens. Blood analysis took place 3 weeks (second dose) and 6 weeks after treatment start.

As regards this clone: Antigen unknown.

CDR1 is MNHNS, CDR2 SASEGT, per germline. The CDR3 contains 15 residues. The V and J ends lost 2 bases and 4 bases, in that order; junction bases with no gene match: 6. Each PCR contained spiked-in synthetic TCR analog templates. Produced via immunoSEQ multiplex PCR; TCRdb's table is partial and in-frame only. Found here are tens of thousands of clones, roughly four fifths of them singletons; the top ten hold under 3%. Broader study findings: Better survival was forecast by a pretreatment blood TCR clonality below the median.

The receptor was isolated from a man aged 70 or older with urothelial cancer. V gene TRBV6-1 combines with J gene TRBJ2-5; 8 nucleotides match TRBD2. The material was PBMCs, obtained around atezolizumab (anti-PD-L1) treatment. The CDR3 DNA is TGTGCCAGCAGTGAAAAGCGGGAGAGGGTAGAGACCCAGTACTTC. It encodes CASSEKRERVETQYF.